These T cell receptor beta chains were read from a single sample in a study of PD-1 blockade in classical Hodgkin lymphoma. This table comes from immunoSEQ multiplex PCR, and its TCRdb copy is limited to in-frame clones, with some not included. This table holds 11,000 to 15,000 clones, approximately 90% found once. The sequenced sample consisted of CD8+ T cells from blood. These receptors were taken from a human donor with classical Hodgkin lymphoma. Each CDR3 is given with its conserved first and last residue. The D gene is left open where the match is weak. Clone sizes are given selectively: once, few, many, or a class where the clone is expanded.

D gene,clone size,V gene,J gene,CDR3 DNA,CDR3 protein
.,.,TRBV21-1,TRBJ2-3,TGTGCCAGCAGCAAAGTGACTCTTTTTAGCACAGATACGCAGTATTTT,CASSKVTLFSTDTQYF
TRBD2,once,TRBV4-2,TRBJ2-1,TGTGCCAGCAGCCAAGAGGGGGGGAGAGGAGTCTCCTACAATGAGCAGTTCTTC,CASSQEGGRGVSYNEQFF
TRBD2,once,TRBV25-1,TRBJ2-5,TGTGCCAGCAGTGAGAGCGTGACCGGGGGGGCCCAGTACTTC,CASSESVTGGAQYF
TRBD1,once,TRBV29-1,TRBJ1-2,TGCAGCGGTGACAGGGAGGACTATGGCTACACCTTC,CSGDREDYGYTF
.,once,TRBV5-5,TRBJ1-5,TGTGCCAGCAGCGCCGGACAGAGCCCTGGGCAGCCCCAGCATTTT,CASSAGQSPGQPQHF
TRBD1,few,TRBV10-3,TRBJ1-1,TGTGCCATCAGGGGGACAGGGAACACTGAAGCTTTCTTT,CAIRGTGNTEAFF
TRBD2,.,TRBV6-5,TRBJ2-1,TGTGCCAGCAGTTACTCGAGCGGGAGCACCCACAATGAGCAGTTCTTC,CASSYSSGSTHNEQFF
TRBD2,.,TRBV28,TRBJ2-5,TGTGCCAGGCCTGCCCGCGGGAGAAACCAAGAGACCCAGTACTTC,CARPARGRNQETQYF
TRBD1,.,TRBV25-1,TRBJ2-2,TGTGCCAGCAGTGAATGGGACAGACACACCGGGGAGCTGTTTTTT,CASSEWDRHTGELFF
.,.,TRBV7-6,TRBJ2-7,TGTGCCAGCAGCCCTGACTGGCTAGCGAACTCCTACGAGCAGTACTTC,CASSPDWLANSYEQYF
TRBD1,few,TRBV5-1,TRBJ2-7,TGTGCCAGCAGCGCGGCGGGACAGGGGATCCACGAGCAGTACTTC,CASSAAGQGIHEQYF
TRBD1,.,TRBV7-9,TRBJ1-1,TGTGCCAGCAGCTTCGCAGGGGGGAACACTGAAGCTTTCTTT,CASSFAGGNTEAFF
TRBD1,.,TRBV4-1,TRBJ2-5,TGCGCCAGCAGCCAAGGGGCAGGGGGCGTAAGAGAGACCCAGTACTTC,CASSQGAGGVRETQYF
TRBD2,.,TRBV9,TRBJ2-1,TGTGCCAGCAGTCACGGACTAGCGGGAATCCCGAGCTCCTACAATGAGCAGTTCTTC,CASSHGLAGIPSSYNEQFF
.,.,TRBV10-1,TRBJ2-2,TGCGCCAGCAGTGAGCTAGGGGGCGGGGAGCTGTTTTTT,CASSELGGGELFF
.,.,TRBV30,TRBJ2-3,TGTGCCTGGAGTAGAATTAACGGGGGAGGCGATACGCAGTATTTT,CAWSRINGGGDTQYF
TRBD1,few,TRBV15,TRBJ1-1,TGTGCCACCAGCAGAGATTTTGAGGACAGGCGAGGCAACACTGAAGCTTTCTTT,CATSRDFEDRRGNTEAFF
TRBD1,.,TRBV4-1,TRBJ1-5,TGCGCCAGCAGCCAAGATGTGGACAGGGGTCAGCCCCAGCATTTT,CASSQDVDRGQPQHF
.,.,TRBV9,TRBJ2-1,TGTGCCAGCAGTACCGAGGGAGGTTTCCCCTACAATGAGCAGTTCTTC,CASSTEGGFPYNEQFF
.,.,TRBV27,TRBJ2-1,TGTGCCAGCACCTGGGCGGGGGCGTACAATGAGCAGTTCTTC,CASTWAGAYNEQFF
.,.,TRBV11-1,TRBJ2-1,TGTGCCAGCAGCCCCCGGGACAAAACGGCGGATGAGCAGTTCTTC,CASSPRDKTADEQFF
TRBD1,few,TRBV15,TRBJ2-2,TGTGCCACCAGCAGAGATCGCGTGACAGGGCTCACCGGGGAGCTGTTTTTT,CATSRDRVTGLTGELFF
.,.,TRBV6-8,TRBJ1-4,TGTGCCAGCAGTTACTCCGGGGACCCTAAACTTGAAAATGAAAAACTGTTTTTT,CASSYSGDPKLENEKLFF
TRBD2,once,TRBV4-1,TRBJ2-5,TGCGCCAGCAGCCAAGGACTAGCGGGACCGATCCAAGAGACCCAGTACTTC,CASSQGLAGPIQETQYF
.,.,TRBV19,TRBJ1-1,TGTGCCAGTAGTACCTTCGAGGGAAAGAACACTGAAGCTTTCTTT,CASSTFEGKNTEAFF
TRBD2,.,TRBV10-1,TRBJ2-3,TGCGCCAGCAGTGAGACTAGCGGAGGGATGCAGTATTTT,CASSETSGGMQYF
.,.,TRBV4-1,TRBJ1-3,TGCGCCAGCAGTCCCAGGGCAGGGTCTCCGTCGACCTCTGGAAACACCATATATTTT,CASSPRAGSPSTSGNTIYF
TRBD1,.,TRBV6-5,TRBJ1-5,TGTGCCACTCGCCCGGGACAGTTTAGCAATCAGCCCCAGCATTTT,CATRPGQFSNQPQHF
.,.,TRBV28,TRBJ2-7,TGTGCCAGCAGTTCCTCCTCCTACGAGCAGTACTTC,CASSSSSYEQYF
.,.,TRBV7-9,TRBJ1-1,TGTGCCAGCAGCTTATCTCCCGCAGGACAGAAGAACACTGAAGCTTTCTTT,CASSLSPAGQKNTEAFF